The rows below give T cell receptor beta chains drawn from one sample of a study of CD8+ T cells in alopecia areata. TCRdb's copy holds only in-frame clones and misses some; the assay was immunoSEQ multiplex PCR. Among roughly 150,000 clones listed, less than 70% were seen once. The sequenced sample was CD8+ T cells sorted from blood, obtained at week 4, from a patient treated with tofacitinib. Receptors originate from a human donor with alopecia areata. Both conserved end residues are part of each CDR3. The D gene is left open where the match is weak. Clone size is stated in some rows and not others, as once, few, many or a class when expanded.

size	V	D	J	length	CDR3	DNA
few	TRBV29-1	-	TRBJ2-3	17	CSVEDLRGKEALDTQYF	TGCAGCGTTGAAGATCTTCGGGGCAAGGAGGCCCTTGATACGCAGTATTTT
few	TRBV13	TRBD2	TRBJ2-3	15	CASSSAPAGADTQYF	TGTGCCAGCAGTTCAGCCCCTGCGGGAGCAGATACGCAGTATTTT
once	TRBV11-2	-	TRBJ1-5	14	CASSPRGAQGPQHF	TGTGCCAGCAGCCCGCGTGGGGCCCAGGGGCCCCAGCATTTT
-	TRBV30	-	TRBJ2-7	13	CAWTSGNPYEQYF	TGTGCCTGGACTTCAGGGAACCCGTACGAGCAGTACTTC
-	TRBV6-5	TRBD1	TRBJ1-2	13	CASSPGGFNGYTF	TGTGCCAGCAGTCCAGGGGGCTTCAATGGCTACACCTTC
-	TRBV6-5	TRBD2	TRBJ2-3	16	CASSYASGGALNTQYF	TGTGCCAGCAGTTACGCTAGCGGGGGGGCCTTAAATACGCAGTATTTT
few	TRBV6-4	TRBD1	TRBJ2-3	16	CASSDGTGGHTDTQYF	TGTGCCAGCAGTGACGGGACAGGGGGCCACACAGATACGCAGTATTTT
few	TRBV4-2	TRBD2	TRBJ2-1	15	CASSPLAGIHNEQFF	TGTGCCAGCAGCCCTCTAGCGGGGATTCACAATGAGCAGTTCTTC
medium-sized	TRBV27	TRBD1	TRBJ1-6	12	CASSPDRGVLLF	TGTGCCAGCAGTCCAGACAGGGGCGTCCTCCTCTTT
few	TRBV7-7	-	TRBJ2-5	16	CASSLAVGSGQETQYF	TGTGCTAGCAGCTTAGCGGTCGGTAGCGGACAAGAGACCCAGTACTTC
-	TRBV6-6	TRBD2	TRBJ2-3	15	CASSYRAGGTDTQYF	TGTGCCAGCAGTTACAGGGCGGGGGGAACAGATACGCAGTATTTT
few	TRBV7-6	-	TRBJ1-3	14	CASSPGGEENTIYF	TGTGCCAGCAGCCCCGGGGGGGAGGAAAACACCATATATTTT
-	TRBV4-1	TRBD1	TRBJ1-2	16	CASSPSDRFTNYGYTF	TGCGCCAGCAGCCCCTCGGACAGGTTCACTAACTATGGCTACACCTTC
-	TRBV4-1	-	TRBJ2-7	15	CASSQASSGTYEQYF	TGCGCCAGCAGCCAAGCATCCTCGGGGACTTACGAGCAGTACTTC
few	TRBV4-3	-	TRBJ2-3	16	CASSQVRGGLRDTQYF	TGCGCCAGCAGCCAAGTTCGGGGCGGTCTTCGAGATACGCAGTATTTT
-	TRBV9	TRBD2	TRBJ2-7	16	CASSPTTSGESYEQYF	TGTGCCAGCAGCCCTACGACTAGCGGGGAATCCTACGAGCAGTACTTC
few	TRBV29-1	TRBD1	TRBJ2-1	15	CSVQKTGATYNEQFF	TGCAGCGTCCAAAAGACAGGGGCAACCTACAATGAGCAGTTCTTC
-	TRBV11-2	-	TRBJ2-7	13	CASSSVAAYEQYF	TGTGCCAGCAGCTCGGTGGCGGCCTACGAGCAGTACTTC
-	TRBV5-1	TRBD1	TRBJ2-7	14	CASSSRDRGYEQYF	TGCGCCAGCAGCTCCCGGGACAGGGGCTACGAGCAGTACTTC
-	TRBV15	-	TRBJ2-1	16	CATSRDRVSSYNEQFF	TGTGCCACCAGCAGAGATCGGGTGAGCTCCTACAATGAGCAGTTCTTC
many	TRBV30	TRBD2	TRBJ2-1	14	CAWDTSGGFNEQFF	TGTGCCTGGGATACTAGCGGGGGGTTTAATGAGCAGTTCTTC
-	TRBV29-1	-	TRBJ2-2	11	CSVEDLGELFF	TGCAGCGTTGAAGATCTCGGGGAGCTGTTTTTT
many	TRBV6-6	-	TRBJ2-7	12	CASSYSPYEQYF	TGTGCCAGCAGTTACAGCCCCTACGAGCAGTACTTC
few	TRBV6-5	-	TRBJ2-2	14	CAIRGVSNTGELFF	TGTGCCATCAGGGGGGTTAGTAACACCGGGGAGCTGTTTTTT
few	TRBV5-6	TRBD1	TRBJ2-1	15	CASSSGQGSYNEQFF	TGTGCCAGCAGCTCTGGACAGGGATCCTACAATGAGCAGTTCTTC
-	TRBV5-6	TRBD2	TRBJ2-1	18	CASSFAQTEGLVGSEQFF	TGTGCCAGCAGCTTTGCCCAGACCGAAGGACTAGTGGGCTCTGAGCAGTTCTTC
-	TRBV4-1	-	TRBJ1-1	14	CASSQAAGRAEAFF	TGCGCCAGCAGCCAAGCCGCAGGGCGGGCTGAAGCTTTCTTT
-	TRBV7-9	TRBD1	TRBJ2-5	15	CASSTLDRAGETQYF	TGTGCCAGCAGCACACTGGACAGGGCAGGAGAGACCCAGTACTTC
-	TRBV29-1	-	TRBJ1-2	14	CSVEDLQDRYGYTF	TGCAGCGTTGAAGATCTGCAGGACCGCTATGGCTACACCTTC
-	TRBV9	-	TRBJ1-1	13	CASSVQGNTEAFF	TGTGCCAGCAGCGTACAGGGGAACACTGAAGCTTTCTTT
-	TRBV27	TRBD1	TRBJ1-5	14	CASSWTGGNQPQHF	TGTGCCAGCAGTTGGACAGGGGGCAATCAGCCCCAGCATTTT
-	TRBV2	-	TRBJ2-1	12	CASRNLGDEQFF	TGTGCCAGCAGAAACCTTGGGGATGAGCAGTTCTTC
-	TRBV9	-	TRBJ1-1	12	CASSALGSAAFF	TGTGCCAGCAGCGCCCTAGGGAGTGCAGCTTTCTTT
-	TRBV5-6	-	TRBJ2-4	12	CASSLGGEIQYF	TGTGCCAGCAGCTTGGGGGGAGAGATTCAGTACTTC
-	TRBV15	-	TRBJ2-7	16	CATSRAHEGSGYEQYF	TGTGCCACCAGCAGAGCTCACGAAGGCAGCGGCTACGAGCAGTACTTC
-	TRBV9	-	TRBJ1-1	14	CASSPRKGNTEAFF	TGTGCCAGCAGCCCCAGGAAGGGGAACACTGAAGCTTTCTTT
-	TRBV27	-	TRBJ1-6	13	CASSSLGAKPLHF	TGTGCCAGCAGCTCCCTGGGGGCGAAACCCCTCCACTTT